Listed below are T cell receptor beta chains from one sample, sequenced in a study of blood T cells in healthy people across ages. TCRdb re-analysed the 5' RACE reads in MiXCR, keeping a single row per CDR3 protein. This sample has approximately 1.5 million distinct CDR3 sequences, with about 35% found just once. Sequencing used blood. The receptor source for this set is a woman younger than 45 in good health. The CDR3 runs from the conserved cysteine through the conserved F or W. A D gene is named only where the DNA matches it firmly. A row's size may be missing; if present it is once, few, many or a size class.

few,TRBJ1-1,-,TRBV4-1,TGCGCCAGCAGCCAAGTAGCGGGATTGAACACTGAAGCTTTCTTT,CASSQVAGLNTEAFF
few,TRBJ2-5,TRBD2,TRBV5-1,TGCGCCAGCAGCTTGGATTCGGCTAGCGGGGTGCCTAGTACAATGACGGAGACCCAGTACTTC,CASSLDSASGVPSTMTETQYF
-,TRBJ2-3,-,TRBV12-3/TRBV12-4,TGTGCCAGCAGTTTGGCGAAAACAGGTACGCAGTATTTT,CASSLAKTGTQYF
few,TRBJ2-5,TRBD2,TRBV4-2,TGTGCCAGCAGCCAAGTTAGGGGAGGGGACGGCCAAGAGACCCAGTACTTC,CASSQVRGGDGQETQYF
few,TRBJ2-1,-,TRBV29-1,TGCAGCGTTGAAGAACCCGGTTTCGAGGGGAATGAGCAGTTCTTC,CSVEEPGFEGNEQFF
few,TRBJ2-1,TRBD2,TRBV3-1,TGTGCCAGCAGCCAAGATAGCGGGGGACATGAGCAGTTCTTC,CASSQDSGGHEQFF
many,TRBJ2-5,-,TRBV20-1,TGCAGTGCTAGAGACCCCGACCAGGAACAAGAGACCCAGTACTTC,CSARDPDQEQETQYF
-,TRBJ1-4,-,TRBV5-5,TGTGCCAGCAGCCATGCAACTAATGAAAAACTGTTTTTT,CASSHATNEKLFF
once,TRBJ2-1,-,TRBV11-2,TGTGCCAGCAGCCCCGGGTGGCGGGGATTCTCCTACAATGAGCAGTTCTTC,CASSPGWRGFSYNEQFF
once,TRBJ1-1,-,TRBV30,TGTGCCTGGAGTGTACAGGTCAGGGGGAACACTGAAGCTTTCTTT,CAWSVQVRGNTEAFF
-,TRBJ2-2,TRBD2,TRBV12-3/TRBV12-4,TGTGCCAGCAGTACCGGACTAGCGGGAGGAACCGGGGAGCTGTTTTTT,CASSTGLAGGTGELFF
few,TRBJ2-3,-,TRBV29-1,TGCAGCGTTGTACAGGCGGCAGATACGCAGTATTTT,CSVVQAADTQYF
-,TRBJ2-3,TRBD2,TRBV3-1,TGTGTCAGCAGCCCTATAGCGGGAGATCTGGCAGATACGCAGTATTTT,CVSSPIAGDLADTQYF
-,TRBJ2-1,-,TRBV4-1,TGCGCCAGCAGCCAAGATTCGACTGGCAGGAATGAGCAGTTCTTC,CASSQDSTGRNEQFF
-,TRBJ1-2,-,TRBV4-2,TGTGCCAGCAGCCAAGATTGGGACGGGATCTATGGCTACACCTTC,CASSQDWDGIYGYTF
-,TRBJ2-3,-,TRBV6-5,TGTGCCGGTCAAAGCGGGAGCACAGATACGCAGTATTTT,CAGQSGSTDTQYF
-,TRBJ2-5,TRBD2,TRBV20-1,TGCAGTGCTCCTCGGACTAGCGGGAGTAAGCAGTACTTC,CSAPRTSGSKQYF
-,TRBJ2-7,-,TRBV25-1,TGTGCCAGCAGTGATAGGGGGTGGCTCTCCTACGAGCAGTACTTC,CASSDRGWLSYEQYF
-,TRBJ2-1,TRBD2,TRBV7-3,TGTGCCAGCAGCTTAACTAGCGGGGGGGCTACTGAGCAGTTCTTC,CASSLTSGGATEQFF
once,TRBJ2-7,TRBD2,TRBV27,TGTGCCAGCAGCTTATCGAATCCGGGCGGGAGGTCCTACGAGCAGTACTTC,CASSLSNPGGRSYEQYF
-,TRBJ2-1,-,TRBV28,TGTGCCAGCAGTCCCTGCGACCCAAGCTACAATGCGCAGTTCTTC,CASSPCDPSYNAQFF
-,TRBJ1-5,TRBD1,TRBV7-9,TGTGCCAGCAGCCCAGCAGGGGGGAGCAATCAGCCCCAGCATTTT,CASSPAGGSNQPQHF
-,TRBJ2-7,-,TRBV11-2,TGTGCCAGCAGCCAAACTCAGGGACCCTACGAGCAGTACTTC,CASSQTQGPYEQYF
few,TRBJ1-2,-,TRBV7-9,TGTGCCAGCAGCTTGACACTGAGTAATGTCTATGGCTACACCTTC,CASSLTLSNVYGYTF
few,TRBJ1-1,-,TRBV12-3/TRBV12-4,TGTGCCAGCAGTGGGGGACCTTACACTGAAGCTTTCTTT,CASSGGPYTEAFF
-,TRBJ1-1,TRBD1,TRBV5-1,TGCGCCAGCAGCGGACAGGGCTGGGAGAACACTGAAGCTTTCTTT,CASSGQGWENTEAFF
-,TRBJ1-2,TRBD1,TRBV4-1,TGCGCCGGCAGCCAACAGGTGACAGGGACTACTGGCTACACCTTC,CAGSQQVTGTTGYTF
once,TRBJ1-1,-,TRBV20-1,TGCAGTGCTAGGCGTATCGGGGATGAGACTGAAGCTTTCTTT,CSARRIGDETEAFF
-,TRBJ1-2,TRBD1,TRBV7-2,TGTGCCAGCAGCTCGCTCGCCTCTCCGGGACAGATTAACTATGGCTACACCTTC,CASSSLASPGQINYGYTF
-,TRBJ2-7,TRBD2,TRBV5-1,TGCGCCAGCAGCTTGGGTAGCGGGAGGGAATACGAGCAGTACTTC,CASSLGSGREYEQYF
few,TRBJ2-5,-,TRBV9,TGTGCCAGCAGCGAAACTAGGGGGGAAGAGACCCAGTACTTC,CASSETRGEETQYF
few,TRBJ2-5,TRBD2,TRBV5-6,TGTGCCAGCAGCTTTTTAGCGGGGGCGGTACGGACCCAGTACTTC,CASSFLAGAVRTQYF
few,TRBJ2-7,TRBD1,TRBV4-1,TGCGCCAGCAGGGGGACAGGGGGTTTGGAGCAGTACTTC,CASRGTGGLEQYF
few,TRBJ1-2,-,TRBV5-1,TGCGCCAGCAGCTTGGGAGCCAGGGAGGACTATGGCTACACCTTC,CASSLGAREDYGYTF
-,TRBJ1-1,TRBD1,TRBV7-2,TGTGCCAGCAGCCTCCGGGACAGGGGTCGTTCTGAAGCTTTCTTT,CASSLRDRGRSEAFF
-,TRBJ2-4,-,TRBV24-1,TGTGCCCCTACCAAGGACAGCGTAGTTGGGGACATTCAGTACTTC,CAPTKDSVVGDIQYF
-,TRBJ1-6,-,TRBV7-8,TGTGCCAGCAGCCTATTAGACACGCTAGCTTCACCCCTCCACTTT,CASSLLDTLASPLHF
few,TRBJ1-2,-,TRBV5-1,TGCGCCAGCAGCTTCTCCAGCGGCTATGGCTACACCTTC,CASSFSSGYGYTF
few,TRBJ2-7,-,TRBV2,TGTGCCAGCAGTGTCCAGGGGTTCCCCTACGAGCAGTACTTC,CASSVQGFPYEQYF
few,TRBJ2-7,-,TRBV20-1,TGCAGTGCTAGAGAGGCCCTGGACTCTTCTCCCTACGAGCAGTACTTC,CSAREALDSSPYEQYF
few,TRBJ1-5,TRBD1,TRBV20-1,TGCAGTGCTCACCCTTACAGGGGGGATCAGCCCCAGCATTTT,CSAHPYRGDQPQHF
few,TRBJ2-2,-,TRBV6-5,TGTGCCAGCAGTTATAGAACCCGCGGGGAGCTGTTTTTT,CASSYRTRGELFF
-,TRBJ1-1,-,TRBV10-3,TGTGCCATCCCACCGGGGATGAACACTGAAGCTTTCTTT,CAIPPGMNTEAFF
-,TRBJ1-4,-,TRBV15,TGTGCCACCAGCAGAGCGGGGATTAATGAAAAACTGTTTTTT,CATSRAGINEKLFF
-,TRBJ2-5,TRBD1,TRBV3-1,TGTGCCAGCAGCCACTGGGACAGGAGCCAAGAGACCCAGTACTTC,CASSHWDRSQETQYF